This TCR beta chain is from a study of OX40 agonist ivuxolimab in advanced cancers. With respect to the entire study: Ivuxolimab was an agonistic, fully human IgG2 monoclonal antibody directed against OX40 (CD134), a costimulatory receptor. Peripheral TCRbeta sequencing aimed to test whether ivuxolimab altered TCR sequence diversity and caused clonal T-cell expansion. Intravenous ivuxolimab was administered to patients every 2 weeks at six dose levels: 0.01, 0.1, 0.3, 1.5, 3 and 10 mg/kg. Among the roughly 50 dose-escalation patients, 19 had hepatocellular carcinoma, 15 or so melanoma, 9 renal cell carcinoma and 9 head and neck cancer. Patients were allowed to have had prior anti-PD-1, anti-PD-L1 or anti-CTLA-4 therapy, and around two fifths of the dose-escalation patients had been treated with checkpoint inhibitors. A male proportion of 75% to 85% and a mean age of 60 years, ranging from about 23 to 90, were recorded for the dose-escalation cohort. The paper describes the monotherapy dose-escalation part (N = 52 patients) of the phase I trial of ivuxolimab. Partial responses were achieved by three dose-escalation patients, of whom one had hepatocellular carcinoma and two had cutaneous melanoma.

CDR1 LNHDA and CDR2 SQIVND were looked up in the germline V gene (reference sequence). For this chain, trimming is 3 bases at the V end and 0 bases at the J end, and the number of junction bases without a gene match is 15. The CDR3 starts with the cysteine, ends with the phenylalanine, and has 20 residues. Only the CDR3 part of the read is kept: 60 bases, read in frame from the first base. Paper-wide results and their limitations: Partial responders in the 0.1-3.0 mg/kg groups had among the lowest normalized peripheral clonal expansion, especially among CD8+ T cells. After ivuxolimab, CD8+ T cells had more expanded clones than CD4+ T cells on average. At doses of 0.1 to 3.0 mg/kg, clonal expansion of both CD4+ and CD8+ T cells in blood was seen between baseline and week 6. Antigen specificity was not determined for the clonally expanded peripheral T cells. Low levels of normalized T-cell clonal expansion were also shown by some nonresponding patients.

As for this clone: What antigen it recognizes has not been identified. Base qualities are not recorded, but no much larger clone differs from it by a single base.

The trial excluded patients who had a history of autoimmune disease or were on systemic immunosuppression. In every dose cohort, peripheral blood was drawn for TCR sequencing at baseline, cycle 4 day 1, and cycle 7 day 1. The samples were taken from a phase I, first-in-human, multicenter, open-label dose-escalation trial of ivuxolimab. Adults with locally advanced or metastatic melanoma, renal cell, hepatocellular, or head and neck squamous cell carcinoma were enrolled in the trial. Before TCR sequencing, CD4+ T cells and CD8+ T cells were sorted from peripheral blood as separate populations. Genomic DNA was extracted from sorted cells for sequencing of the TCRbeta CDR3 region. TCRbeta CDR3 regions were sequenced using the immunoSEQ Assay. TCRdb took this table from immuneACCESS and kept in-frame rearrangements with V and J called. Such tables lack part of the clones; where checked against another copy, unresolved V genes explain under half of the gap, and the rest is unexplained. A total of roughly 90,000 clones appear in this sample, roughly 93% of them only once. Of the sample, roughly 0.64% falls within the top ten clones.

The chain employs TRBV19 and TRBJ1-5, and 9 junction bases match TRBD1. Sequenced material: CD4+ or CD8+ T cells sorted from blood, taken in a trial of the OX40 agonist ivuxolimab. This TCR came from an adult with an advanced solid tumor such as melanoma, head and neck, liver or kidney cancer. CDR3 loop: CASSILSHRGREGSNQPQHF. The sequenced DNA is TGTGCCAGTAGTATCCTATCTCACAGGGGGCGTGAAGGTAGCAATCAGCCCCAGCATTTT.